This entry is about one T cell receptor (beta chain). This sample was included in a study of blood T cell repertoires in COVID-19. Whole-study context: T cells, B-cell-depleted T cells, or PBMCs supplied cDNA or gDNA.

The assay was immunoSEQ multiplex PCR, and TCRdb's table has in-frame clones only and misses some. Altogether about 49,000 clones are present, roughly 90% being singletons, with the ten largest covering 10% to 15%. The CDR3 runs 16 residues. Germline CDR1 is WNHNN and CDR2 is SYGVQD (reference sequence). The trim removed 3 bases at V and 7 bases at J, leaving 7 bases unmatched. The source of this sequence is a man at least 80 years old with acute or convalescent COVID-19. The specimen was peripheral blood. The genes are TRBV10-1 and TRBJ2-1, with 12 bases fitting TRBD1. Here the CDR3 DNA reads TGCGCCAGCAGTGATATGGGGGACAGGGGGCTAAATGAGCAGTTCTTC. Encoded protein: CASSDMGDRGLNEQFF.